This T cell receptor beta chain was identified in a study of monozygotic twins with inflammatory bowel disease (dated by TCRdb to between 2018 and 2020). For the study in its entirety: The full study comprised around 30 monozygotic twin pairs: nine German pairs (four IBD-concordant, five IBD-discordant) and 19 IBD-discordant Danish pairs. The search for disease-associated traits relied mainly on comparing IBD patients with their genetically identical healthy co-twins within discordant pairs. Each individual had, on average, about 151 000 unique TCRalpha sequences and 181 000 unique TCRbeta sequences available for analysis.

On the study overall, not on this receptor specifically: Repertoire similarity did not differ between concordant and discordant twins, which could be due to limited statistical power. A decrease in TCRbeta repertoire diversity, as measured by inverse Simpson index, was observed in IBD patients compared with their healthy co-twins. Because patients were on differing immunosuppressive treatments, the repertoires may have picked up extra background noise and inter-individual variability. The analysis was unable to tell different T cell subtypes apart. IBD patients shared fewer clonotypes with other individuals than healthy twins did, most markedly in patients showing signs of disease activity. No single strong signal or clonotype linked to IBD turned up in the results, so the idea that one exists was not supported.

The CDR3 goes from the cysteine to the phenylalanine over 15 residues. A DNA sequence was not provided. Sequences SEHNR (CDR1) and FQNEAQ (CDR2) are obtained from the germline V gene (reference sequence). Receptors were amplified or captured by 5' RACE. Each TCR library was prepared from 3,000 to 4,500 ng of total RNA. For each sample, cDNA was synthesized in eight separate reactions using SMARTScribe reverse transcriptase. During cDNA synthesis, template switching was used to introduce unique molecular identifiers that contained a 6-nucleotide sample barcode. TCRalpha and TCRbeta cDNA was amplified in two nested PCRs of about 16 and 10 cycles, and bead purification was carried out after each PCR. Before amplification, cDNA was treated with uracil DNA-glycosylase and purified using the QIAquick PCR purification kit. The second PCR was the step at which Illumina TruSeq-compatible adapters and sample-specific barcodes were added. TapeStation and Qubit were used to check library quality and concentration, and 5 to 6.5 ng of each library was pooled. The pooled libraries were sequenced with 2 x 100 bp reads and custom sequencing primers on an Illumina HiSeq2500 single-index Rapid Run. The original pipeline was this. UMI-based consensus assembly with MiGEC version 1.2.6 was used to correct PCR and sequencing errors. MiXCR version 2.1.1 handled V(D)J alignment, clonotype assembly and CDR3 extraction. Gene usage, clonotype sharing and MAIT/NKT TCR abundance were normalised by analysing the top 1000, 10 000 and 20 000 clonotypes per sample. Diversity was computed as the inverse Simpson index with the vegan R package after downsampling to 27 000 UMIs. Paired Mann-Whitney U tests on discordant twin pairs were used, with Benjamini-Hochberg multiple-testing correction. The reads were reprocessed in TCRdb, with one entry per CDR3 protein sequence and no accompanying DNA. The V and J calls here are based on TCRdb, not the publication. The table for this sample lists 150,000 or so distinct CDR3 sequences. The ten largest account for 6.5% to 9% of the sample.

In the case of this clonotype: It has no known antigen specificity.

From each donor, a roughly 2.3 ml peripheral blood sample was drawn into PAXgene tubes and stored at -80 degrees C. Without T cell sorting, total RNA was isolated from whole blood using the PAXgene blood miRNA kit on an automated QIAcube. Peripheral blood from monozygotic twin pairs who were concordant or discordant for inflammatory bowel disease underwent deep TCRalpha and TCRbeta repertoire profiling using unique molecular barcoding. Smoking habits were recorded for all twin pairs, and each individual was classified as a current, former or never smoker. The sequencing input was blood. The source is a human donor with ulcerative colitis or Crohn's disease, or a healthy co-twin of an affected twin (not recorded which). The chain joins TRBV7-9 to TRBJ2-7; the D call from TCRdb, TRBD1, cannot be confirmed without DNA. CDR3 sequence: CASSWGMGVINEQYF. With all but the CDR3 taken from the reference TRBV7-9 and TRBJ2-7 genes, the full variable domain is: DTGVSQNPRHKITKRGQNVTFRCDPISEHNRLYWYRQTLGQGPEFLTYFQNEAQLEKSRLLSDRFSAERPKGSFSTLEIQRTEQGDSAMYLCASSWGMGVINEQYFGPGTRLTVT.